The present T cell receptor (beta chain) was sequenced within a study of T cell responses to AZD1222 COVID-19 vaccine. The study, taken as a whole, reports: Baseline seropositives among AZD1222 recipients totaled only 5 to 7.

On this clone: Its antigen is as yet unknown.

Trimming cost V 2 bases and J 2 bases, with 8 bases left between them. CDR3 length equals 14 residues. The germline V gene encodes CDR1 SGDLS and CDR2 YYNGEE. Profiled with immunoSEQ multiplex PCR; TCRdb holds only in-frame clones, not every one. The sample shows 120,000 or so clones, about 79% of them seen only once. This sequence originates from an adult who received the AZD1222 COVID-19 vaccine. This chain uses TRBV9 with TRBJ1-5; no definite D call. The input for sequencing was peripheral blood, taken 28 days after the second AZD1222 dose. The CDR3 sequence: CASSVADGNQPQHF. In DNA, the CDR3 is TGTGCCAGCAGCGTTGCAGACGGCAATCAGCCCCAGCATTTT.